This T cell receptor (beta chain) stems from a study of T-cell reconstitution after alpha-beta-depleted transplantation in children. The TCRbeta library was prepared with unique molecular identifiers. TCRdb independently ran MiXCR on the PCR reads; one entry per CDR3 protein. Of fewer than 1 million distinct CDR3 sequences listed, 15% to 20% are singletons. The specimen comprised PBMCs, mostly from graft donor cells, sampled 360 days after TCRalphabeta/CD19-depleted stem cell transplant. This receptor was obtained from a male patient under 18 who had a stem cell transplant for acute lymphoblastic leukemia, so the T cells may come from the graft donor.

The CDR3 DNA reads TGTGCCAGCAGCTTAGCCCCGGGGGGCTCGCAGTATTTT. This translates into CASSLAPGGSQYF. The chain recombines TRBV7-6 with TRBJ2-3, with TRBD2 as a possible D gene (7 bases). Germline loops: CDR1 SGHVS, CDR2 FNYEAQ. There are 13 residues in the CDR3. V shed 0 bases and J shed 10 bases, with 11 bases lying between them.